The clone carrying this TCR beta chain was seen just once. The antigen remains unidentified. The data stem from a study of radiation and T cells in renal cell carcinoma. Study findings and constraints: Top tumor clonotypes rose in blood 2 weeks post-radiation, then contracted. Baseline intratumoral clonotype presence is unknown without pretreatment biopsies.

Indicated time point: blood 4 weeks post-SBRT, at nephrectomy. Described treatment: 15 Gy SBRT to primary tumor, nephrectomy 4 weeks later. Nephrectomy followed 15 Gy stereotactic body radiation by 4 weeks. After SBRT, blood was collected at 2 and 4 weeks, plus baseline. Germline V gene lookup returns CDR1 MGHRA and CDR2 YSYEKL. Trimming took 2 bases from V and 6 from J; bases not matched to a gene: 11. The CDR3 totals 17 residues. The data were produced by immunoSEQ multiplex PCR, yet TCRdb's version contains in-frame clones alone and is incomplete. Among roughly 86,000 clones listed, over 80% were seen once.

The chain uses TRBV4-1 and TRBJ2-7, with 12 bases fitting TRBD2. The source was blood, collected from a patient whose treatment included radiotherapy and nephrectomy. The clonotype was recovered from a man aged 50 to 60 with renal cell carcinoma. CDR3 protein: CASSQPGLAGPFGEQYF. Written as DNA, the CDR3 is TGCGCCAGCAGCCAACCGGGACTAGCGGGCCCTTTCGGCGAGCAGTACTTC.